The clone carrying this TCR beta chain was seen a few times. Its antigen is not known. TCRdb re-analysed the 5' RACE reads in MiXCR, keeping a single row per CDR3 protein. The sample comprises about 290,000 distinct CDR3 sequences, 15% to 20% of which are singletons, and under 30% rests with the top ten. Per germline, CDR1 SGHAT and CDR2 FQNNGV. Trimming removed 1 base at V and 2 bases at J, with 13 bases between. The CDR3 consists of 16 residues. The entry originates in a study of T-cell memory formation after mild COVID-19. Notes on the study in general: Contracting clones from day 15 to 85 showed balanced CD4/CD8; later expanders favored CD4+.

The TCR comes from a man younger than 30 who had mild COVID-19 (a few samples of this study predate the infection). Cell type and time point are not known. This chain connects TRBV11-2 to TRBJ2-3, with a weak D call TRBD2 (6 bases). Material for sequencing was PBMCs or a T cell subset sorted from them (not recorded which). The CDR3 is CASSLGTGVITDTQYF. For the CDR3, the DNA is TGTGCCAGCAGCTTAGGTACGGGGGTTATCACAGATACGCAGTATTTT. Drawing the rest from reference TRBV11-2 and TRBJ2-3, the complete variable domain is EAGVAQSPRYKIIEKRQSVAFWCNPISGHATLYWYQQILGQGPKLLIQFQNNGVVDDSQLPKDRFSAERLKGVDSTLKIQPAKLEDSAVYLCASSLGTGVITDTQYFGPGTRLTVL.